This record looks at one T cell receptor (beta chain) sequence and its context. It has no known antigen specificity. No base-level quality is on record; no much larger clone is a single base apart. These data are taken from a study of blood T cell repertoires in COVID-19 (dated by TCRdb to about 2020). Context from the whole study: Samples covering the acute and convalescent phases of COVID-19 were provided by collaborators in the United States, Italy and Spain. The prospective study material was composed of cDNA or gDNA derived from T cells, B-cell-depleted T cells, or PBMCs. Subjects who had been exposed to COVID-19, were actively infected with it, or had recovered from it provided the deeply sampled blood TCRbeta repertoires that made up the dataset. The repertoires were released in a freely available public database meant as a resource for research on the immune response to SARS-CoV-2. Samples were obtained from the ongoing ImmuneRACE study (first 160 participants) and from 1,000 to 1,500 subjects provided by 6 global collaborators. Nearly every sample came with metadata listing a de-identified subject ID, COVID-19 status, age in years and sex. Where available, HLA class I and class II types were obtained from metadata supplied by the sample provider rather than from assay-based typing. Points the paper makes about the study in general: The quantity of clinical and demographic metadata differed by source and by participant and was supplied without curation.

TCRbeta CDR3 regions were amplified from genomic DNA using the immunoSEQ Assay, a bias-controlled multiplex PCR. The paper's data handling went like this. The number of nucleated cells in each sample was estimated by amplification of reference gene primers within the assay. To quantify the absolute abundance of each unique TCRbeta CDR3 rearrangement, sequence reads were collapsed and filtered. Productive Simpson clonality was computed per sample as the square root of Simpson's diversity index over productive rearrangements. This immuneACCESS table, as held by TCRdb, lists in-frame sequences with V and J called but not all clones. Of the missing ones, under half trace to an unresolved V gene in checked studies; the others have no known cause. V, J and clone size reflect that table, while D and trimming were determined from the DNA. For this sample the table gives a few hundred thousand clones, of which around 87% were detected only once. The ten largest clones represent roughly 10% of the sample.

The germline V gene specifies SNHLY as CDR1 and FYNNEI as CDR2. Trimming at the junction amounts to 1 base on V and 7 bases on J, and the germline ends lie 4 bases apart. Taken from cysteine to phenylalanine, the CDR3 has 12 residues. The read is trimmed to its CDR3 DNA, 36 bases read in frame from base 1. Participants in the prospective study were aged roughly 18 to 100 years, lived in more than 20 United States geographic areas, and enrolled through a virtual design. Cohort assignment in the prospective study relied on participant-reported clinical history from a screening survey and a study questionnaire. ImmuneRACE Cohort 3 recovered participants were defined by two consecutive negative NP/OP PCR tests, healthcare professional clearance, or symptom resolution. In the prospective study, mobile phlebotomists collected whole blood, serum and a nasopharyngeal or oropharyngeal swab from each participant. Additional blood draws and questionnaires over a 2-month period could optionally be provided by prospective study participants. Before DNA extraction, blood samples from the prospective study were shipped at room temperature or frozen.

This clonotype was sampled from a woman between 45 and 65 years old who had recovered from COVID-19. The sample comprised PBMCs or T cells enriched from blood (not recorded which). The chain uses TRBV2 and TRBJ1-4, with the identity of the D gene unclear. CDR3 reads: CASSEVSEKLFF. The DNA reads as follows: TGTGCCAGCAGTGAAGTCTCTGAAAAACTGTTTTTT.